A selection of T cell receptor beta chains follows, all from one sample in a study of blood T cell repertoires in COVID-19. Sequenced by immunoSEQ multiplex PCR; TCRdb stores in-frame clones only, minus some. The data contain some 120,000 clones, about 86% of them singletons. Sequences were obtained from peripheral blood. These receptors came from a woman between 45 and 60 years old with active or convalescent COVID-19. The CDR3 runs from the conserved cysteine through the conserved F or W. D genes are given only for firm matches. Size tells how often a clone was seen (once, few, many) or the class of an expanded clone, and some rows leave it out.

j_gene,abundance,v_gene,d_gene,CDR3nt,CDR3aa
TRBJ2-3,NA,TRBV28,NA,TGTGCCAGCAGTTTATTTGGGTCGGGGTTGGCAGATACGCAGTATTTT,CASSLFGSGLADTQYF
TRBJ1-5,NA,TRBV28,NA,TGTGCCAGCAACCCCCTCGGGGGAAATCAGCCCCAGCATTTT,CASNPLGGNQPQHF
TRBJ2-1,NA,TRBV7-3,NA,TGTGCCAGCAGCTCCACAGGCGGCAATGAGCAGTTCTTC,CASSSTGGNEQFF
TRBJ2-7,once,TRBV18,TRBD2,TGTGCCAGCTCACTAAGGACTAGCGCAACCTACGAGCAGTACTTC,CASSLRTSATYEQYF
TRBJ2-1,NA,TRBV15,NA,TGTGCCACCAGTCTAGGGGGGGGGACAAACAATGAGCAGTTCTTC,CATSLGGGTNNEQFF
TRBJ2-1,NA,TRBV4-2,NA,TGTGCCAGCAGCTCCCTAGCGATATATGAGCAGTTCTTC,CASSSLAIYEQFF
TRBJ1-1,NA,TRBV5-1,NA,TGCGCCAGCAGTTTCGCGGAGAACACTGAAGCTTTCTTT,CASSFAENTEAFF
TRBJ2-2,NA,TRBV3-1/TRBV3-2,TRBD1,TGTGCCAGCAGCCAAGGGTTTCCGGGGACAGGAGCCACCGGGGAGCTGTTTTTT,CASSQGFPGTGATGELFF
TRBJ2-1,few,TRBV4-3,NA,TGCGCCAGCAGCCAATCCAGCGAATTCCCCTACAATGAGCAGTTCTTC,CASSQSSEFPYNEQFF
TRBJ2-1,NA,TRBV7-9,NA,TGTGCCAGCAGCTTAGCGAGGTCGGCGGGGCAGCTTTACAATGAGCAGTTCTTC,CASSLARSAGQLYNEQFF
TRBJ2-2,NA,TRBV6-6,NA,TGTGCCAGCAGTCCCACGAGATCGGGGGAGCTGTTTTTT,CASSPTRSGELFF
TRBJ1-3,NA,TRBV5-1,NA,TGCGCCAGCAGCTTGGAGGGGGTAGTATTTGGAAACACCATATATTTT,CASSLEGVVFGNTIYF
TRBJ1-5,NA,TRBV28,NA,TGTGCCAGCAGCAGGGGCAGGAATACTAATCAGCCCCAGCATTTT,CASSRGRNTNQPQHF
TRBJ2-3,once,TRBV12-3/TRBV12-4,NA,TGTGCCAGCAGGACATACACAGATACGCAGTATTTT,CASRTYTDTQYF
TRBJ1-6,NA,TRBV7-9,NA,TGTGCCAGCAGCAACCTAGGGCAGGGAAATTCACCCCTCCACTTT,CASSNLGQGNSPLHF
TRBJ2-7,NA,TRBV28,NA,TGTGCCAGCAGTCCCAGGGCCTCAACCTACGAGCAGTACTTC,CASSPRASTYEQYF
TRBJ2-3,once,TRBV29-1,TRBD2,TGCAGCATCTCTACTAGCGGGAGTTCGGTAGATACGCAGTATTTT,CSISTSGSSVDTQYF
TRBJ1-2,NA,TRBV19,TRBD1,TGTGCCATACAGGGGGCGGATGGCTACACCTTC,CAIQGADGYTF
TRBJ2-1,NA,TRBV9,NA,TGTGCCAGCAGCGTAGTCTCCAGCAATGAGCAGTTCTTC,CASSVVSSNEQFF
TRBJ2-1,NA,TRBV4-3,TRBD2,TGCGCCAGCAGCCAAGACAGCGGGAGGACTCTGGAGCAGTTCTTC,CASSQDSGRTLEQFF
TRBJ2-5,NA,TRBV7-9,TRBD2,TGTGCCAGCAGCACGGGACTAGAACCCCACGGGGAGACCCAGTACTTC,CASSTGLEPHGETQYF
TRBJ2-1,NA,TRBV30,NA,TGTGCCTGGAGTGGGGGGCAGGATGGTCAGTTCTTC,CAWSGGQDGQFF
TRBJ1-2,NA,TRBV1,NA,TGCACCAGCAGCCAAGAACGGGGTATCTATGGCTACACCTTC,CTSSQERGIYGYTF
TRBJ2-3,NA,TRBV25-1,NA,TGTGCCAGCAGTAGCGGCACAGATACGCAGTATTTT,CASSSGTDTQYF
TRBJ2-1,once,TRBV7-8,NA,TGTGCCAGCAGCCCCTCTTTGGGAGGTAGGAATGAGCAGTTCTTC,CASSPSLGGRNEQFF